This T cell receptor beta chain was identified in a study of metastatic and nonmetastatic thyroid tumors. At the level of the study: Both malignant and benign thyroid patients supplied peripheral blood and tumor or nodule tissue samples, across which the repertoires of these patients were then compared.

The entire patient cohort was treatment-naive prior to thyroid surgery. Study-wide points: It was reportedly found that TCR beta diversity was significantly higher in malignant thyroid tumors than in benign nodules, a difference seen in both blood and tumor samples.

Notes on this clone: Its antigen remains unidentified. The germline gene is not matched at one end of the junction; a read error may be the cause.

The authors' processing: Variation in CDR3 across clinicopathological groups served as the basis for constructing a distant-metastasis classifier in papillary thyroid cancer. TCRdb reassembled clones from the PCR reads with MiXCR. TCRdb, rather than the study authors, made the V and J calls. The repertoire holds 20,000 to 25,000 clones, approximately 10% seen once, with under 30% in the top ten. This sequence was found in a female donor with papillary thyroid cancer or a benign thyroid nodule (not recorded which). Some clones in this sample may be carry-over from other donors' samples. The sample taken for sequencing was blood.

CDR3 protein: CASSRDGGTGELFF. CDR3 nucleotides: TGTGCCAGCAGCCGTGATGGCGGGACCGGGGAGCTTTTTTTT. V gene TRBV6-1 combines with J gene TRBJ2-2; TRBD2 might be the D (6 bases). CDR3 length: 14 residues. Germline values: CDR1 MNHNS, CDR2 SASEGT.